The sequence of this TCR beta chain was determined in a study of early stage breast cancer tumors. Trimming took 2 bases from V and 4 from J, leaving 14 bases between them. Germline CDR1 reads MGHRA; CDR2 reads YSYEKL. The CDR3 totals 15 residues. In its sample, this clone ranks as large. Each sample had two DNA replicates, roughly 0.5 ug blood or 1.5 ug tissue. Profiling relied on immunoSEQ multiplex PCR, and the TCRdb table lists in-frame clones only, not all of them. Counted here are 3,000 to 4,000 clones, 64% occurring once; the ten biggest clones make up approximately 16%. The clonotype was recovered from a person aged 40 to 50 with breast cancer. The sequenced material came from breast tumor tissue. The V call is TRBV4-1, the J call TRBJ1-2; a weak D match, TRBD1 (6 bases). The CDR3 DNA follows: TGCGCCAGCAGCCAAAACACAGGGATACTCTATGGCTACACCTTC. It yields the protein CASSQNTGILYGYTF.